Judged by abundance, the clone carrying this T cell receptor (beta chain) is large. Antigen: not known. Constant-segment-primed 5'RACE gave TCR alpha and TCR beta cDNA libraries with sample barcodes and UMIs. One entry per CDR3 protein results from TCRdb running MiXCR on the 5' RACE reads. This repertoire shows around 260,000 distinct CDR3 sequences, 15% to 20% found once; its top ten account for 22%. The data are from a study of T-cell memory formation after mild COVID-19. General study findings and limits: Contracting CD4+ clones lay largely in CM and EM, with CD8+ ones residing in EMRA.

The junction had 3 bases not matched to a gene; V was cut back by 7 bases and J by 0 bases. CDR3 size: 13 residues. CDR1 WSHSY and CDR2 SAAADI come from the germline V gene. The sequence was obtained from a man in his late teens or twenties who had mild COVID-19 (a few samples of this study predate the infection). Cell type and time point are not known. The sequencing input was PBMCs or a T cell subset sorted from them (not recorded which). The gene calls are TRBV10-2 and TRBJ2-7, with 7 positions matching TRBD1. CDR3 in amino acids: CASMTGHSYEQYF. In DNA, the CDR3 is TGCGCCAGCATGACAGGGCACTCCTACGAGCAGTACTTC.